Shown below are 27 T cell receptor beta chains from a single sample sequenced in a study of neoadjuvant nivolumab and ipilimumab in lung cancer. This table comes from immunoSEQ multiplex PCR, and its TCRdb copy is limited to in-frame clones, with some not included. The repertoire holds roughly 20,000 clones, with approximately 79% as singletons. The sequences come from tumor tissue, collected after neoadjuvant nivolumab, alone or with ipilimumab, at or shortly before surgery. Receptor source: an adult with non-small cell lung cancer.

In this sample, this clone turned up a few times. The chain is built from TRBV6-1 and TRBJ2-2; tentatively, D is TRBD1 (6 bases). This CDR3 contains 15 residues. Deletions cut 5 bases from V and 6 bases from J, with 16 bases between. Germline V CDR1 and CDR2: MNHNS, SASEGT. The CDR3 protein is CASSTGQGRAGELFF. The CDR3 coding sequence is TGTGCCAGCAGTACCGGGCAGGGGCGGGCCGGGGAGCTGTTTTTT.

The chain couples TRBV11-2 to TRBJ2-3, with D unresolved. The germline V and J ends were trimmed by 1 base and 4 bases, with 12 bases remaining between them. There are 15 residues in the CDR3. From germline, CDR1 is SGHAT and CDR2 FQNNGV. In DNA, the CDR3 is TGTGCCAGCAGCTTAGTTAGGCTAGTATCAGATACGCAGTATTTT. This codes for CASSLVRLVSDTQYF.

This clone was seen more than once but under ten times. The chain is built from TRBV5-6 and TRBJ2-3, with D possibly matching TRBD2 (5 bases). Between the trimmed V and J ends, which lost 4 bases and 3 bases, there was a span of 15 bases. The CDR3 has 15 residues. The germline gives CDR1 SGHDT, CDR2 YYEEEE. The CDR3 region is CASSVGRGLTDTQYF. As DNA, the CDR3 is TGTGCCAGCAGCGTGGGGAGAGGGTTGACAGATACGCAGTATTTT.

V gene TRBV5-6 combines with J gene TRBJ2-5; 12 nucleotides align to TRBD2. The CDR3 sequence is 14 residues long. The germline CDR1 and CDR2 sequences are SGHDT and YYEEEE. Trimming took 1 base from V and 7 from J; bases not matched to a gene: 2. In nucleotides, the CDR3 is TGTGCCAGCAGCTTGCCACTAGCGGGGGGGACCCAGTACTTC. This encodes CASSLPLAGGTQYF. The variable domain in full, with the rest retrieved from reference TRBV5-6 and TRBJ2-5, is DAGVTQSPTHLIKTRGQQVTLRCSPKSGHDTVSWYQQALGQGPQFIFQYYEEEERQRGNFPDRFSGHQFPNYSSELNVNALLLGDSALYLCASSLPLAGGTQYFGPGTRLLVL.

The chain uses TRBV7-6 and TRBJ1-1; D unresolved. Trimming left V 5 bases short and J 10 bases short, with 17 bases between. The CDR3 covers 13 residues. Germline V CDR1 and CDR2: SGHVS, FNYEAQ. The CDR3 spells CASSPGPLPGAFF. In DNA form, the CDR3 reads TGTGCCAGCAGCCCCGGGCCCCTGCCTGGAGCTTTCTTT. Looking up the rest from reference TRBV7-6 and TRBJ1-1 gives the full variable domain: GAGVSQSPRYKVTKRGQDVALRCDPISGHVSLYWYRQALGQGPEFLTYFNYEAQQDKSGLPNDRFSAERPEGSISTLTIQRTEQRDSAMYRCASSPGPLPGAFFGQGTRLTVV.

The chain employs TRBV18 and TRBJ1-5; D is ambiguous. This CDR3 spans 16 amino acids. CDR1 and CDR2 (germline): KGHSH, LQKENI. V dropped 0 bases and J dropped 0 bases, with 9 bases sitting between them. The CDR3 spells CASSPPNARSNQPQHF. The CDR3 region has the DNA TGTGCCAGCTCACCACCTAATGCACGTAGCAATCAGCCCCAGCATTTT.

V is TRBV25-1 and J is TRBJ1-2; 7 nucleotides match TRBD1. The CDR3 runs to 13 residues. Looked up from germline, CDR1 is MGHDK and CDR2 is SYGVNS. The trim removed 6 bases at V and 4 bases at J, leaving 5 bases unmatched. Written as DNA, the CDR3 is TGTGCCAGCAGAAATACAGGGGTCTATGGCTACACCTTC. It encodes CASRNTGVYGYTF.

V usage is TRBV5-6 and J usage is TRBJ1-2, with a weak D call TRBD1 (6 bases). The CDR3 has 17 amino acids. The V end was cut by 1 base, the J end by 2 bases, with 18 bases between. Germline values: CDR1 SGHDT, CDR2 YYEEEE. This CDR3 reads CASSLLRRTVANYGYTF. The CDR3 DNA follows: TGTGCCAGCAGCTTGCTACGCCGGACAGTGGCCAACTATGGCTACACCTTC.

The chain employs TRBV7-3 and TRBJ2-5; a weak D match, TRBD2 (6 bases). CDR3 length: 15 amino acids. Germline CDR1 reads SGHTA; CDR2 reads FQGTGA. The V end was cut by 5 bases, the J end by 5 bases, with 18 bases between. The CDR3 coding sequence is TGTGCCAGCAGCGCCGGGACTCCGGGTAGGGAGACCCAGTACTTC. This sequence encodes CASSAGTPGRETQYF.

The rearrangement joins TRBV18 to TRBJ1-5; D uncertain. Between the trimmed V and J ends, which lost 3 bases and 10 bases, there was a span of 16 bases. The length of the CDR3 is 14 residues. Germline V gives CDR1 KGHSH, CDR2 LQKENI. CDR3 sequence: CASSPWQASRPQHF. CDR3 nucleotides: TGTGCCAGCTCACCTTGGCAGGCCAGTCGACCCCAGCATTTT.

The chain is built from TRBV5-1 and TRBJ2-5; TRBD2 aligns across 8 bases. Germline V gene data show CDR1 as SGHRS and CDR2 as YFSETQ. Trimming cost V 4 bases and J 2 bases; bases outside gene matches: 7. The CDR3 totals 15 residues. CDR3 amino acids: CASSPGGGFQETQYF. CDR3 DNA: TGCGCCAGCAGCCCGGGCGGGGGGTTTCAAGAGACCCAGTACTTC.

The chain carries TRBV18 and TRBJ2-1, with 9 bases that match TRBD1. Germline CDR1 is KGHSH and CDR2 is LQKENI. This CDR3 has 15 amino acids. V shed 3 bases, J shed 4 bases, and the junction held 4 bases outside the gene matches. CDR3 amino acids: CASSPDRGEYNEQFF. The CDR3 nucleotides read TGTGCCAGCTCACCGGACAGGGGCGAATACAATGAGCAGTTCTTC.

The rearrangement uses TRBV9 and TRBJ2-5; D call uncertain. The germline V gene has CDR1 SGDLS and CDR2 YYNGEE. V gave up 0 bases and J gave up 5 bases, with 11 bases separating them. The CDR3 totals 14 residues. The CDR3 DNA reads TGTGCCAGCAGCGTAGACCCCCTGGGGGAGACCCAGTACTTC. Translating it yields CASSVDPLGETQYF. The full variable domain, in which reference TRBV9 and TRBJ2-5 provide the parts outside the CDR3, is DSGVTQTPKHLITATGQRVTLRCSPRSGDLSVYWYQQSLDQGLQFLIQYYNGEERAKGNILERFSAQQFPDLHSELNLSSLELGDSALYFCASSVDPLGETQYFGPGTRLLVL.

This clone was counted a single time. The chain is built from TRBV9 and TRBJ2-4, with TRBD2 matching over 7 bases. Looked up from germline, CDR1 is SGDLS and CDR2 is YYNGEE. The CDR3 spans 15 residues. The ends lost 3 bases at V and 0 bases at J; junction bases unmatched: 3. The CDR3 sequence: CASSAGGIAKNIQYF. CDR3 in DNA: TGTGCCAGCAGCGCCGGGGGGATAGCCAAAAACATTCAGTACTTC.

The rearrangement joins TRBV6-1 to TRBJ2-2; the match to TRBD1 covers 7 bases. Looked up from germline, CDR1 is MNHNS and CDR2 is SASEGT. CDR3 length equals 14 residues. Trimming at V came to 6 bases and at J to 2 bases, leaving 3 bases not matched to a gene. CDR3 sequence (DNA): TGTGCCAGCAGGGGGACAGCCAACACCGGGGAGCTGTTTTTT. This translates into CASRGTANTGELFF.

The J gene is TRBJ2-3, the V gene TRBV2; 8 bases fit TRBD1. Trimming cost V 2 bases and J 3 bases; bases outside gene matches: 7. The V gene's germline CDR1 is SNHLY and CDR2 FYNNEI. The CDR3 contains 16 residues. The CDR3 region is CASSEPGQDPTDTQYF. The CDR3 DNA follows: TGTGCCAGCAGTGAACCGGGACAGGACCCGACAGATACGCAGTATTTT.

The rearrangement links TRBV5-6 to TRBJ1-3, with no clear D. This CDR3 is built from 14 residues. Germline V gene data show CDR1 as SGHDT and CDR2 as YYEEEE. Trimming left V 0 bases short and J 6 bases short, with 10 bases between. The CDR3 DNA reads as TGTGCCAGCAGCTTGGGAGGTCGGGAAAACACCATATATTTT. Its protein product is CASSLGGRENTIYF.

This rearrangement joins TRBV29-1 to TRBJ2-3; the match to TRBD1 covers 8 bases. Germline V gene sequence: CDR1 SQVTM, CDR2 ANQGSEA. J gave up 2 bases and V 7 bases, and 11 bases lay outside the gene matches. The CDR3 contains 15 residues. For the CDR3, the DNA is TGCAGCGCTAGCGCAGGGGGCCACGCCACAGATACGCAGTATTTT. It codes for CSASAGGHATDTQYF.

The chain links TRBV7-9 to TRBJ2-1; 12 bases agree with TRBD2. The CDR3 has 16 amino acids. The junction had 8 bases not matched to a gene; V was cut back by 4 bases and J by 7 bases. CDR1 and CDR2 from the germline V gene are SEHNR and FQNEAQ (reference sequence). CDR3 protein: CASSSSSGGARNEQFF. The CDR3 DNA follows: TGTGCCAGCAGCTCCTCTAGCGGGGGGGCTCGGAATGAGCAGTTCTTC.

This clone was seen a few times. The chain carries TRBV5-6 and TRBJ2-7, with D possibly being TRBD2 (6 bases). This CDR3 is built from 12 residues. V was shortened by 1 base and J by 7 bases, with 9 bases between the two germline ends. Germline V gene lookup returns CDR1 SGHDT and CDR2 YYEEEE. CDR3 nucleotide sequence: TGTGCCAGCAGCTTGTGGGGGAGGGAGCAGTACTTC. This sequence encodes CASSLWGREQYF.

This chain links TRBV18 with TRBJ2-7, with 7 bases fitting TRBD2. V was clipped by 6 bases and J by 1 base; unmatched bases: 9. The CDR3 consists of 15 residues. Looked up from germline, CDR1 is KGHSH and CDR2 is LQKENI. CDR3 bases: TGTGCCAGCTCCCCGACGGGGGGTGCTTCCTACGAGCAGTACTTC. Amino acids: CASSPTGGASYEQYF.

The genes are TRBV10-3 and TRBJ1-1; D gene ambiguous. This CDR3 contains 11 residues. CDR1 is ENHRY, CDR2 SYGVKD, per germline. With 6 bases removed from V and 7 bases from J, the gap between germline ends came to 9 bases. CDR3 protein: CAIRDGHEAFF. DNA for the CDR3: TGTGCCATCAGGGACGGCCATGAAGCTTTCTTT.

V usage is TRBV30 and J usage is TRBJ2-2; tentatively, D is TRBD1 (5 bases). This CDR3 has 16 residues. The germline CDR1 and CDR2 sequences are GTSNPN and SVGIG (reference sequence). V lost 5 bases and J 1 base, leaving 17 bases between the germline ends. CDR3 in amino acids: CAWLKRGRLNTGELFF. CDR3 bases: TGTGCCTGGCTCAAAAGGGGCCGGTTGAACACCGGGGAGCTGTTTTTT.

CDR3 region: CASSLEPAGRDTQYF. CDR3 coding DNA: TGTGCCAGCAGCTTAGAACCCGCGGGGAGAGATACGCAGTATTTT. This chain connects TRBV11-3 to TRBJ2-3; D possibly corresponds to TRBD2 (6 bases). V was pared by 0 bases and J by 5 bases, with 12 bases between. The CDR3 is 15 residues long. Germline CDR1 and CDR2: SGHNT and YENEEA.

The V call is TRBV5-1, the J call TRBJ1-2, with D possibly TRBD1 on 6 matching bases. The V gene's germline CDR1 is SGHRS and CDR2 YFSETQ. This CDR3 spans 14 amino acids. V dropped 0 bases and J dropped 5 bases, with 11 bases sitting between them. For the CDR3, the DNA is TGCGCCAGCAGCTTGGCAGGGGTGGGTTATGGCTACACCTTC. Its protein product is CASSLAGVGYGYTF.

The chain uses TRBV9 and TRBJ2-5, with D perhaps matching TRBD2 (5 bases). Between the trimmed V and J ends, which lost 0 bases and 5 bases, there was a span of 14 bases. The length of the CDR3 is 15 residues. CDR1 and CDR2 (germline): SGDLS, YYNGEE. The chain's CDR3 is CASSVAGSGGETQYF. CDR3 DNA sequence: TGTGCCAGCAGCGTAGCTGGCAGTGGCGGGGAGACCCAGTACTTC.

CDR3 amino acids: CATLRQGMSNGYTF. Written as DNA, the CDR3 is TGTGCCACCCTCAGGCAGGGAATGTCAAATGGCTACACCTTC. This rearrangement joins TRBV28 to TRBJ1-2; D may be TRBD1 (5 bases). Trimming took off 10 bases at V and 6 bases at J, with 21 bases between the two ends. The CDR3 consists of 14 residues. Germline V gives CDR1 MDHEN, CDR2 SYDVKM.